This T cell receptor (beta chain) was profiled in a study of regulatory T cells in long-lasting Graves disease. The time point was: newly diagnosed GD, antithyroid drugs for less than 3 months. PBMCs were the source of the RNA used for TCR sequencing. In this cohort, patients came from an endocrinology department located in Xi'an, China. Looked up from germline, CDR1 is SGDLS and CDR2 is YYNGEE. Trimming stripped 4 bases from V and 0 bases from J, with 11 bases between. The CDR3 consists of 15 residues. Libraries of TCR beta came from iRepertoire HTBI primers plus Arm-PCR of CDR3 regions. TCRdb processed the multiplex PCR reads anew with MiXCR; each CDR3 protein has one entry. This repertoire shows approximately 300,000 distinct CDR3 sequences, 15% to 20% found once; its top ten account for about 40%.

This chain uses TRBV9 with TRBJ1-3; TRBD1 might be the D (6 bases). This material consisted of peripheral blood mononuclear cells (PBMCs), taken at new diagnosis, from a patient treated with antithyroid drugs. The TCR was taken from a female donor with Graves disease. The CDR3 DNA reads TGTGCCAGCAGCATCACAGGGAGCTCTGGAAACACCATATATTTT. This gives the protein CASSITGSSGNTIYF.